The 18 T cell receptor beta chains presented below share a single source sample, sequenced in a study of vaccination and CD4 T cells after COVID-19. The time point was: late sampling 161 to 241 days after vaccination in a few convalescent patients. From the PCR reads, TCRdb called clonotypes with MiXCR, one entry per CDR3 protein. The sample yields roughly 30,000 distinct CDR3 sequences, under 65% seen once. This specimen consisted of CD4+ T cells from blood, obtained about 7 months after SARS-CoV-2 vaccination. The receptors stem from a human donor who had recovered from COVID-19.

The chain carries TRBV18 and TRBJ2-5; maybe TRBD2 (6 bases). The V and J ends lost 2 bases and 8 bases respectively, with 18 bases between them. The germline CDR1 and CDR2 sequences are KGHSH and LQKENI. This CDR3 contains 15 residues. The CDR3 protein is CASSPVGTGDGTQYF. The DNA of the CDR3 is TGTGCCAGCTCACCAGTAGGGACTGGCGATGGAACCCAGTACTTC.

The chain combines TRBV20-1 with TRBJ2-3; weak D call: TRBD1 (5 bases). From germline, CDR1 is DFQATT and CDR2 SNEGSKA (reference sequence). The CDR3 is made up of 11 amino acids. Trimming took off 3 bases at V and 11 bases at J, with 12 bases between the two ends. CDR3 region: CSARRQYGQYF. CDR3 DNA sequence: TGCAGTGCTAGGAGACAGTATGGGCAGTATTTT.

Only a few counts were recorded for this clonotype. The chain recombines TRBV20-1 with TRBJ1-5; no reliable D call. This CDR3 contains 14 residues. Germline loops: CDR1 DFQATT, CDR2 SNEGSKA (reference sequence). V was clipped by 6 bases and J by 5 bases, with 17 bases between them. CDR3 sequence reads: CSAQASGQYQPQHF. CDR3 DNA: TGCAGTGCCCAAGCCTCGGGTCAATATCAGCCCCAGCATTTT.

This chain uses TRBV20-1 with TRBJ1-6, with TRBD1 as a possible D gene (5 bases). Germline-derived CDR1 and CDR2 are DFQATT and SNEGSKA (reference sequence). Trimming pared 6 bases from V and 7 bases from J, leaving 10 bases between. This CDR3 comprises 12 residues. CDR3 nucleotides: TGCAGTGCCCAGGGCGGGAATTCACCCCTCCACTTT. Its translation is CSAQGGNSPLHF.

The chain couples TRBV6-5 to TRBJ2-3, with D possibly TRBD2 on 6 matching bases. The CDR3 covers 15 residues. Per the germline V gene, CDR1 is MNHEY and CDR2 is SVGAGI. Trimming removed 3 bases at V and 0 bases at J, with 10 bases between. CDR3 in DNA: TGTGCCAGCAGTTATTTAGCGGCTAGCACAGATACGCAGTATTTT. Translating it yields CASSYLAASTDTQYF.

This clonotype was picked up a small number of times. The chain links TRBV6-1 to TRBJ1-5; unclear D gene. The CDR3 totals 13 residues. Germline V CDR1 and CDR2: MNHNS, SASEGT. V dropped 5 bases and J dropped 6 bases, with 11 bases sitting between them. As DNA, the CDR3 is TGTGCCAGCAGTATAAGTTCGGGTCAGCCCCAGCATTTT. As protein: CASSISSGQPQHF.

The J gene is TRBJ2-7, the V gene TRBV24-1, with D perhaps TRBD1 or TRBD2 (5 bases each). CDR3 length: 17 residues. With 4 bases removed from V and 6 bases from J, the gap between germline ends came to 24 bases. The germline CDR1 and CDR2 sequences are KGHDR and SFDVKD. The CDR3 protein is CATSDPRSGSGHSEQYF. CDR3 nucleotide sequence: TGTGCCACCAGTGACCCAAGGAGTGGGAGCGGACATTCCGAGCAGTACTTC.

This clonotype appeared a single time. V and J are TRBV7-9 and TRBJ2-2, with TRBD2 as a possible D gene (5 bases). The CDR3 is made up of 14 amino acids. CDR1 SEHNR and CDR2 FQNEAQ come from the germline V gene (reference sequence). V was pared by 2 bases and J by 4 bases, with 8 bases between. CDR3 amino acids: CASSLPAGTGELFF. In nucleotides, the CDR3 is TGTGCCAGCAGCTTACCCGCGGGCACCGGGGAGCTGTTTTTT.

This clonotype was detected a few times. The rearrangement links TRBV20-1 to TRBJ2-6; D is undetermined. The CDR3 is made up of 15 amino acids. The germline V and J ends were trimmed by 8 bases and 2 bases, with 16 bases remaining between them. Germline assignment: CDR1 DFQATT and CDR2 SNEGSKA (reference sequence). In DNA form, the CDR3 reads TGCAGTTCCCCTGGGCAGGACGCTGGGGCCAACGTCCTGACTTTC. Translating it yields CSSPGQDAGANVLTF.

The rearrangement joins TRBV7-2 to TRBJ2-2; no reliable D call. Per germline, CDR1 SGHTA and CDR2 FQGNSA. The CDR3 has 17 residues. V dropped 0 bases and J dropped 1 base, with 12 bases sitting between them. CDR3 protein: CASSLATFTWNTGELFF. CDR3 nucleotide sequence: TGTGCCAGCAGCTTAGCGACTTTTACCTGGAACACCGGGGAGCTGTTTTTT.

This rearrangement joins TRBV7-3 to TRBJ2-7; 8 nucleotides agree with TRBD1. This CDR3 spans 13 amino acids. V lost 4 bases and J lost 6; bases outside the gene matches: 5. Germline V CDR1 and CDR2: SGHTA, FQGTGA. In nucleotides, the CDR3 is TGTGCCAGCAGCTCCTCACAGGGGGGCGAGCAGTACTTC. Its translation is CASSSSQGGEQYF.

This clonotype appeared a single time. V usage is TRBV20-1 and J usage is TRBJ1-6; TRBD1 matches at 10 bases. V dropped 0 bases and J dropped 6; count of bases not matched to a gene: 8. The CDR3 totals 17 residues. Germline CDR1 is DFQATT and CDR2 is SNEGSKA (reference sequence). CDR3 loop: CSARDAPGQGSNSPLHF. The DNA for the CDR3 is TGCAGTGCTAGAGACGCACCGGGACAGGGGAGTAATTCACCCCTCCACTTT.

This clonotype was recorded a few times. The V gene is TRBV15, the J gene TRBJ2-2; possibly TRBD2 for D (5 bases). Trimming left V 5 bases short and J 4 bases short, with 11 bases between. Germline values: CDR1 LNHNV, CDR2 YYDKDF (reference sequence). The CDR3 consists of 14 residues. This CDR3 is CATSSGGLTGELFF. In DNA, the CDR3 is TGTGCCACCAGCTCAGGAGGACTCACCGGGGAGCTGTTTTTT.

This clonotype was seen only a few times. The chain is built from TRBV7-9 and TRBJ2-7; 7 nucleotides agree with TRBD1. V dropped 5 bases and J dropped 3; count of bases not matched to a gene: 7. The CDR3 is 14 residues long. Germline CDR1 is SEHNR and CDR2 is FQNEAQ (reference sequence). The CDR3 protein is CASSPIGTVYEQYF. CDR3 DNA: TGTGCCAGCAGCCCGATCGGGACAGTCTACGAGCAGTACTTC.

This chain links TRBV4-2 with TRBJ1-5; D unclear. Trimming shortened V by 4 bases and J by 2 bases, and 3 bases separated the two germline ends. Germline V gene sequence: CDR1 LGHNA, CDR2 YNFKEQ. CDR3 length equals 12 residues. The CDR3 DNA sequence: TGTGCCAGCAGCCGGGGCAATCAGCCCCAGCATTTT. It translates to CASSRGNQPQHF.

This clonotype showed up just a few times. V and J are TRBV6-1 and TRBJ2-1; 15 positions match TRBD2. CDR1 and CDR2 from the germline V gene are MNHNS and SASEGT. V lost 7 bases and J lost 6; bases outside the gene matches: 10. CDR3 size: 17 residues. The CDR3 bases are TGTGCCAGCATACGGACTAGCGGGAGGGCGGGGGGCAATGAGCAGTTCTTC. Its protein is CASIRTSGRAGGNEQFF.

The chain is built from TRBV15 and TRBJ2-2, with 7 bases lining up with TRBD2. Germline values: CDR1 LNHNV, CDR2 YYDKDF (reference sequence). The CDR3 extends over 18 amino acids. Trimming cost V 1 base and J 4 bases; bases outside gene matches: 12. CDR3 amino acids: CATSRVPEGPGGTGELFF. The CDR3 DNA sequence: TGTGCCACCAGCAGAGTACCGGAAGGGCCGGGAGGCACCGGGGAGCTGTTTTTT. The complete variable domain, with remaining parts taken from reference TRBV15 and TRBJ2-2, reads DAMVIQNPRYQVTQFGKPVTLSCSQTLNHNVMYWYQQKSSQAPKLLFHYYDKDFNNEADTPDNFQSRRPNTSFCFLDIRSPGLGDTAMYLCATSRVPEGPGGTGELFFGEGSRLTVL.

The chain joins TRBV7-9 to TRBJ2-1, with no clear D. Germline-derived CDR1 and CDR2 are SEHNR and FQNEAQ (reference sequence). Trimming pared 3 bases from V and 1 base from J, leaving 10 bases between. This CDR3 spans 15 amino acids. The CDR3 here is CASSFVEISYNEQFF. Written as DNA, the CDR3 is TGTGCCAGCAGCTTCGTGGAGATTTCCTACAATGAGCAGTTCTTC.